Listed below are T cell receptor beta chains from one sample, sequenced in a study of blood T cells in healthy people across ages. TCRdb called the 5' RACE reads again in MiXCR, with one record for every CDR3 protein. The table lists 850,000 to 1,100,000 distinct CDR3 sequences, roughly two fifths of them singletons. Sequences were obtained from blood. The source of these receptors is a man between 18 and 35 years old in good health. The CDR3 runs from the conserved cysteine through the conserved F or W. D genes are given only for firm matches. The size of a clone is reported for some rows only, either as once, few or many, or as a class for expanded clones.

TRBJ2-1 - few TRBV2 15 TGTGCCAGTCACGGACCCCTACCTCGGGGCAATGGGCAGTTCTTC CASHGPLPRGNGQFF
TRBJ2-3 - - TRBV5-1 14 TGCGCCAGCAGCTTACTGGGGGATCCAGATACGCAGTATTTT CASSLLGDPDTQYF
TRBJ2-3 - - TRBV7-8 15 TGTGCCAGCAGCTTAGCGTCCCAAGGGGGGAATACGCAGTATTTT CASSLASQGGNTQYF
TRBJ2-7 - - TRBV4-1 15 TGCGCCAGCAGCCAAGAGGGAACGGGTACCAATGAGCAGTACTTC CASSQEGTGTNEQYF
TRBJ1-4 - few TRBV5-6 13 TGTGCCAGCAGCTCGGGGACAAATGAAAAACTGTTTTTT CASSSGTNEKLFF
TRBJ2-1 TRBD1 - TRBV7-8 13 TGTGCCAGCAGATCCGGGACAGATTACGAGCAGTTCTTC CASRSGTDYEQFF
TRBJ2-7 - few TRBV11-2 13 TGTGCCAGCAGTCCCGGGCCTCTATACGAGCAGTACTTC CASSPGPLYEQYF
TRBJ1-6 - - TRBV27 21 TGTGCCAGCAGTTTAAAGAGTTCGAAAAAAGACCCCAGCTCCTATAACTCACCCCTCCACTTT CASSLKSSKKDPSSYNSPLHF
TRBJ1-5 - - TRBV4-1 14 TGCGCCAGCAGCCAAGAGTTCAGCAATCAGCCCCAGCATTTT CASSQEFSNQPQHF
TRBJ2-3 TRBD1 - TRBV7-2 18 TGTGCCAGCAGCTTAGCGCGCGGGACAGGGACCAACACAGATACGCAGTATTTT CASSLARGTGTNTDTQYF
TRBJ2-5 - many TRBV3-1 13 TGTGCCAGCAGCCGGCCAGTAGATGGGACCCAGTACTTC CASSRPVDGTQYF
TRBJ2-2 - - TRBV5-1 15 TGCGCCAGCAGCCTATACACTATGAACACCGGGGAGCTGTTTTTT CASSLYTMNTGELFF
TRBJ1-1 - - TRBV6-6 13 TGTGCCAGCAGTTACTCGGAGGGGACCCCGGGTTTCTTT CASSYSEGTPGFF
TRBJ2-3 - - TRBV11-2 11 TGTGCCACCGGGGGCGCAGATACGCAGTATTTT CATGGADTQYF
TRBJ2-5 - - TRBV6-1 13 TGTGCCAGCAGTGAGAGGGGTCTGGAGACCCAGTACTTC CASSERGLETQYF
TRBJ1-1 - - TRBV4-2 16 TGTGCCAGCAGCCAAGTAGGTTCAGGAGAGGACACTGAAGCTTTCTTT CASSQVGSGEDTEAFF
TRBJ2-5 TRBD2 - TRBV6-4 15 TGTGCCAGCAGTGAGACTAGCGGGAGCCAAGAGACCCAGTACTTC CASSETSGSQETQYF
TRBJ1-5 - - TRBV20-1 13 TGCAGTGCTAGAGCCCAGGATAATCAGCCCCAGCATTTT CSARAQDNQPQHF
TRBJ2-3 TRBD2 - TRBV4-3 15 TGCGCCAGCAGCCAAGGGTGGACTAGCTCAGGCACGCAGTATTTT CASSQGWTSSGTQYF
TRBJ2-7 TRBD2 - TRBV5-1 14 TGCGCCAGCAGCCTCCTAGTGGGGGGGAACGAGCAGTACTTC CASSLLVGGNEQYF
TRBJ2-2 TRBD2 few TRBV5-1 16 TGCGCCAGCACGATAGCGGGCGAGTTGAACACCGGGGAGCTGTTTTTT CASTIAGELNTGELFF
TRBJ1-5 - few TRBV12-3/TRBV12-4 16 TGTGCCAGCAGTTCCCTCTTCCCGGGGGGCAATCAGCCCCAGCATTTT CASSSLFPGGNQPQHF
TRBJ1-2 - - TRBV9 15 TGTGCCAGCAGCCCGGCCAAAAGGGCTAACTATGGCTACACCTTC CASSPAKRANYGYTF
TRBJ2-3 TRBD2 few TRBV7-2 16 TGTGCCAGCAGCTTACAGCCCGGGGGGGGCACAGATACGCAGTATTTT CASSLQPGGGTDTQYF
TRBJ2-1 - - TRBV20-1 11 TGCAGTGCTCCGCTAGTGGATGAGCGGTTCTTC CSAPLVDERFF
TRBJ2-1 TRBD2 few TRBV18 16 TGTGCCAGCTCACCCCAAGCGGGGAGCCCCTACAATGAGCAGTTCTTC CASSPQAGSPYNEQFF
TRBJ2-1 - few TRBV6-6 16 TGTGCCAGCAGGACCGGGCGACCGGGCTCCTACAATGAGCAGTTCTTC CASRTGRPGSYNEQFF
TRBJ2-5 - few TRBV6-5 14 TGTGCCAGCTCCACTTGGGGTCCCCAAGAGACCCAGTACTTC CASSTWGPQETQYF
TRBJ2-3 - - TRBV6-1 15 TGTGCCAGCAGTGAACTCCTCCTCCCCATGGGAGAGCAGTATTTT CASSELLLPMGEQYF
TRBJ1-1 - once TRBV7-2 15 TGTGCCAGCAGCTTAGCCGGGGGAACGAACACTGAAGCTTTCTTT CASSLAGGTNTEAFF
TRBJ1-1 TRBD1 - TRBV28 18 TGTGCCAGCAGTTCAATCGGGACAGGGCCACTACGAATATCTGAAGCTTTCTTT CASSSIGTGPLRISEAFF
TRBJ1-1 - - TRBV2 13 TGTGCCAGCAGTGAAGAAAAGTTTACTGAAGCTTTCTTT CASSEEKFTEAFF
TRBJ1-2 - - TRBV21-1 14 TGTGCCAGCAGCAAGGGCAGAACTAGCTATGGCTACACCTTC CASSKGRTSYGYTF
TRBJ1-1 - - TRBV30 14 TGTGCCTGGAGACGGCGGGATGGAAACACTGAAGCTTTCTTT CAWRRRDGNTEAFF
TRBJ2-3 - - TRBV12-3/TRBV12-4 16 TGTGCCAGCAGTTCAAGACACCGGGACGGCACAGATACGCAGTATTTT CASSSRHRDGTDTQYF
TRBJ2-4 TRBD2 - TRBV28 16 TGTGCCAGCAGCCTAGCGGGGGGAACGGCCAAAAACATTCAGTACTTC CASSLAGGTAKNIQYF
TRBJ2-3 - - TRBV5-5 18 TGTGCCAGCAGAAGGGATTTGACTAGGGGGCTGATCACAGATACGCAGTATTTT CASRRDLTRGLITDTQYF